A single sample gave rise to the 18 T cell receptor beta chains below, sequenced in a study of spatial heterogeneity in lung cancer. Findings and caveats of the study: Counts that tracked tumor mutation counts were those of expanded intratumoral alpha and beta TCRs.

Regarding time point: sample taken at primary tumor resection. In TCRdb, the 5' RACE reads were re-called with MiXCR into one record per CDR3 protein. The data contain about 14,000 distinct CDR3 sequences, about 4.5% of them singletons. No antigens are known for them. The specimen was lung tumor tissue, collected at surgery. The receptors derive from a female donor with early-stage non-small cell lung cancer.

This clonotype was observed at least ten times. The rearrangement joins TRBV20-1 to TRBJ1-5, with TRBD1 as a possible D gene (6 bases). The length of the CDR3 is 15 residues. The germline gives CDR1 DFQATT, CDR2 SNEGSKA (reference sequence). The germline V and J ends were trimmed by 5 bases and 1 base, with 15 bases remaining between them. CDR3 sequence: CSASQGIWSNQPQHF. Written as DNA, the CDR3 is TGCAGTGCTTCACAGGGTATTTGGAGCAATCAGCCCCAGCATTTT.

This clonotype was counted ten times or more. The V and J genes are TRBV6-5 and TRBJ2-7; D unclear. Trimming removed 6 bases at V and 3 bases at J, with 18 bases between. Germline-derived CDR1 and CDR2 are MNHEY and SVGAGI. The CDR3 loop spans 15 amino acids. This CDR3 is CASSPLRLPDYEQYF. DNA for the CDR3: TGTGCCAGCAGCCCGCTGCGGTTACCGGACTACGAGCAGTACTTC.

This clonotype was recorded many times. V gene TRBV7-2 combines with J gene TRBJ1-2; D is unresolved. V lost 7 bases and J 5 bases, leaving 14 bases between the germline ends. Germline-derived CDR1 and CDR2 are SGHTA and FQGNSA. This CDR3 region has 13 residues. The CDR3 nucleotides read TGTGCCAGCACCTCCGGTCCACAATATGGCTACACCTTC. It yields the protein CASTSGPQYGYTF.

This clonotype was detected a few times. The V call is TRBV7-2, the J call TRBJ2-3; D is undetermined. The germline V gene has CDR1 SGHTA and CDR2 FQGNSA. The length of the CDR3 is 13 residues. Deletions cut 1 base from V and 2 bases from J, with 4 bases between. CDR3 nucleotides: TGTGCCAGCAGCTTAGAATTCACAGATACGCAGTATTTT. It specifies CASSLEFTDTQYF.

This clonotype has at least ten counts. The gene calls are TRBV9 and TRBJ2-1; D uncertain. Trimming cost V 4 bases and J 10 bases, with 12 bases left between them. This CDR3 has 12 amino acids. Germline V gene sequence: CDR1 SGDLS, CDR2 YYNGEE. This CDR3 is CASSTPRSEQFF. The CDR3 coding sequence is TGTGCCAGCAGCACTCCAAGGTCGGAGCAGTTCTTC.

This clonotype was found many times. The genes are TRBV7-9 and TRBJ2-6; possibly TRBD2 for D (6 bases). The CDR3 consists of 15 residues. Germline V CDR1 and CDR2: SEHNR, FQNEAQ (reference sequence). The V end was cut by 3 bases, the J end by 2 bases, with 8 bases between. The CDR3 DNA is TGTGCCAGCAGCTTTCCGGGGGCTGGGGCCAACGTCCTGACTTTC. Translated: CASSFPGAGANVLTF.

This clonotype has a count of ten or more. V and J are TRBV3-1 and TRBJ2-7; D gene ambiguous. Trimming took 0 bases from V and 2 from J, leaving 8 bases between them. This CDR3 has 14 amino acids. CDR1 LGHDT and CDR2 YNNKEL come from the germline V gene (reference sequence). DNA for the CDR3: TGTGCCAGCAGCCAAGATTGGCAGGCCTACGAGCAGTACTTC. It yields the protein CASSQDWQAYEQYF.

This clonotype was recorded a few times. This rearrangement joins TRBV5-1 to TRBJ1-1, with unresolved D. The germline V gene has CDR1 SGHRS and CDR2 YFSETQ. With 5 bases removed from V and 2 bases from J, the gap between germline ends came to 16 bases. The CDR3 has 15 amino acids. The CDR3 here is CASRIGVGLNTEAFF. In DNA form, the CDR3 reads TGCGCCAGCAGAATTGGGGTAGGGCTTAACACTGAAGCTTTCTTT.

This clonotype came up a few times. This rearrangement joins TRBV5-1 to TRBJ2-2; the D is unclear. The germline CDR1 and CDR2 sequences are SGHRS and YFSETQ. The V end lost 2 bases, the J end lost 1 base, and 6 bases lay between the germline ends. The CDR3 is 14 residues long. CDR3 protein: CASSLTENTGELFF. For the CDR3, the DNA is TGCGCCAGCAGCTTAACGGAGAACACCGGGGAGCTGTTTTTT.

This clonotype was seen ten or more times. The chain has TRBV27 and TRBJ1-5; D is unresolved. The CDR3 totals 12 residues. Germline V gives CDR1 MNHEY, CDR2 SMNVEV (reference sequence). Trimming stripped 3 bases from V and 4 bases from J, with 4 bases between. The CDR3 DNA follows: TGTGCCAGCAGTTTTAGGAATCAGCCCCAGCATTTT. Residues: CASSFRNQPQHF.

This clonotype showed up many times. The chain joins TRBV2 to TRBJ1-4; TRBD1 is a possible D gene (5 bases). The germline V gene encodes CDR1 SNHLY and CDR2 FYNNEI. The ends were cut back, 6 bases at V and 0 bases at J, with 11 bases in the middle. The CDR3 contains 15 residues. The CDR3 DNA is TGTGCCAGCAGCAGACAGTTACCAACTAATGAAAAACTGTTTTTT. Encoded protein: CASSRQLPTNEKLFF.

This clonotype was counted at least ten times. The rearrangement links TRBV7-2 to TRBJ2-6, with D possibly being TRBD1 (6 bases). From germline, CDR1 is SGHTA and CDR2 FQGNSA. V shed 0 bases and J shed 2 bases, with 11 bases lying between them. The CDR3 loop spans 17 amino acids. The CDR3 reads CASSLALWGPGANVLTF. The CDR3 bases are TGTGCCAGCAGCTTAGCGCTCTGGGGGCCTGGGGCCAACGTCCTGACTTTC.

This clonotype was recorded many times. This CDR3 is CASSSDGNTEAFF. The CDR3 DNA reads as TGTGCCAGCAGCAGTGACGGGAACACTGAAGCTTTCTTT. The rearrangement joins TRBV6-6 to TRBJ1-1, with D uncertain. V was pared by 6 bases and J by 1 base, with 9 bases between. Germline V gene lookup returns CDR1 MNHNY and CDR2 SVGAGI (reference sequence). This CDR3 region has 13 residues.

This clonotype was seen ten or more times. The chain recombines TRBV6-2 or TRBV6-3 with TRBJ2-2; 11 positions agree with TRBD2. J was trimmed by 2 bases and V by 6 bases; bases with no gene match: 5. Germline values: CDR1 MNHEY, CDR2 SVGEGT. This CDR3 comprises 16 residues. Written as DNA, the CDR3 is TGTGCCAGCAGAGGCCTAGCGGGGGGCAACACCGGGGAGCTGTTTTTT. Translation: CASRGLAGGNTGELFF.

There are many counts of this clonotype. The chain employs TRBV20-1 and TRBJ1-1, with D hard to call. Germline-derived CDR1 and CDR2 are DFQATT and SNEGSKA (reference sequence). The CDR3 loop spans 14 amino acids. V was cut by 0 bases and J by 1 base, with 9 bases left in between. The DNA for the CDR3 is TGCAGTGCTAGAGACCGGGGTTGGAACACTGAAGCTTTCTTT. Its translation: CSARDRGWNTEAFF.

There are many counts of this clonotype. This chain joins TRBV10-2 and TRBJ2-3; D might be TRBD1 (5 bases). Germline V gives CDR1 WSHSY, CDR2 SAAADI. This CDR3 has 15 residues. Trimming cost V 0 bases and J 3 bases, with 10 bases left between them. In nucleotides, the CDR3 is TGCGCCAGCAGTGAGTCTCCAGGGCTGACAGATACGCAGTATTTT. This encodes CASSESPGLTDTQYF.

This clonotype was detected ten times or more. The chain has TRBV5-1 and TRBJ2-3, with D possibly being TRBD1 (5 bases). The CDR3 has 15 residues. CDR1 SGHRS and CDR2 YFSETQ come from the germline V gene. The V and J ends lost 4 bases and 2 bases respectively, with 14 bases between them. CDR3 residues: CASSVAGQVTDTQYF. The CDR3, as DNA: TGCGCCAGCAGCGTGGCAGGGCAAGTCACAGATACGCAGTATTTT.

This clonotype was seen many times. CDR3 in DNA: TGTGCCAGCAGCTTGGAGGGGACAGGGGAATACGAGCAGTACTTC. As protein: CASSLEGTGEYEQYF. This rearrangement joins TRBV7-8 to TRBJ2-7; 10 bases align to TRBD1. V was pared by 3 bases and J by 4 bases, with 6 bases of the junction left unmatched. The CDR3 covers 15 residues. The germline gives CDR1 SGHVS, CDR2 FQNEAQ.